Following are 8 T cell receptor beta chains from one sample sequenced in a study of blood T cell repertoires in COVID-19. Data came from immunoSEQ multiplex PCR; TCRdb stores just in-frame clones and leaves some out. The sample carries more than 55,000 clones, about 89% recorded once. The sample consisted of peripheral blood. All receptors derive from a man between 60 and 75 years old with active or convalescent COVID-19.

The V and J genes are TRBV28 and TRBJ1-5; 10 bases agree with TRBD1. CDR3 length equals 15 residues. Unmatched junction bases numbered 7, after V lost 6 bases and J lost 5 bases. Germline values: CDR1 MDHEN, CDR2 SYDVKM. The CDR3 here is CASRGTGAGYQPQHF. For the CDR3, the DNA is TGTGCCAGCAGGGGGACAGGGGCGGGGTATCAGCCCCAGCATTTT.

V and J are TRBV7-2 and TRBJ2-2; D may be TRBD1 (6 bases). In germline, CDR1 is SGHTA, CDR2 FQGNSA. Trimming cost V 6 bases and J 5 bases, with 13 bases left between them. The CDR3 runs 14 residues. As DNA, the CDR3 is TGTGCCAGCAGTCGGGACACAGCGACCGGGGAGCTGTTTTTT. Translated: CASSRDTATGELFF.

The chain uses TRBV15 and TRBJ1-3; possibly TRBD1 for D (6 bases). The germline V gene encodes CDR1 LNHNV and CDR2 YYDKDF (reference sequence). The CDR3 totals 17 residues. V lost 4 bases to trimming and J lost 0 bases, with 16 bases between them. The CDR3 nucleotides are TGTGCCACCAGCAAAAGAACAGGGACCGTCTCTGGAAACACCATATATTTT. The encoded protein is CATSKRTGTVSGNTIYF.

The chain carries TRBV19 and TRBJ2-1, with TRBD1 identical over 9 bases. CDR1 is LNHDA, CDR2 SQIVND, per germline (reference sequence). The CDR3 has 16 amino acids. With V trimmed by 4 bases and J by 4 bases, 8 bases remained unmatched. The CDR3 sequence: CASSKTTGTGYNEQFF. The CDR3 nucleotides read TGTGCCAGTAGTAAAACTACCGGGACAGGGTACAATGAGCAGTTCTTC.

This chain connects TRBV5-1 to TRBJ1-1; TRBD1 agrees at 8 bases. The CDR3 covers 17 residues. The germline gives CDR1 SGHRS, CDR2 YFSETQ. V shed 0 bases and J 3 bases; nucleotides not matched to a gene: 10. This CDR3 reads CASSLVPGGDLDTEAFF. The CDR3 DNA follows: TGCGCCAGCAGCTTGGTTCCAGGGGGCGATTTGGACACTGAAGCTTTCTTT.

The rearrangement links TRBV30 to TRBJ1-3; D uncertain. Germline loops: CDR1 GTSNPN, CDR2 SVGIG (reference sequence). The CDR3 length is 16 residues. V was pared by 2 bases and J by 0 bases, with 14 bases between. The CDR3 DNA sequence: TGTGCCTGGAGTCCTTCGAAACGGAGCTCTGGAAACACCATATATTTT. Residues: CAWSPSKRSSGNTIYF.

The chain uses TRBV5-8 and TRBJ2-3, with D possibly being TRBD1 (7 bases). Trimming shortened V by 0 bases and J by 0 bases, and 14 bases separated the two germline ends. Germline-derived CDR1 and CDR2 are SGHTS and YDEGEE. The CDR3 sequence is 17 residues long. Here the CDR3 reads CASSLAKGAGSTDTQYF. CDR3 coding DNA: TGTGCCAGCAGCTTGGCCAAGGGGGCGGGGAGCACAGATACGCAGTATTTT.

The V call is TRBV18, the J call TRBJ2-2; D perhaps matches TRBD1 (5 bases). The CDR3 spans 13 residues. Trimming took off 5 bases at V and 6 bases at J, with 10 bases between the two ends. Germline V lookup: CDR1 KGHSH, CDR2 LQKENI. The CDR3 bases are TGTGCCAGCTCATCTTCACAGGCCGGGGAGCTGTTTTTT. Protein sequence: CASSSSQAGELFF.